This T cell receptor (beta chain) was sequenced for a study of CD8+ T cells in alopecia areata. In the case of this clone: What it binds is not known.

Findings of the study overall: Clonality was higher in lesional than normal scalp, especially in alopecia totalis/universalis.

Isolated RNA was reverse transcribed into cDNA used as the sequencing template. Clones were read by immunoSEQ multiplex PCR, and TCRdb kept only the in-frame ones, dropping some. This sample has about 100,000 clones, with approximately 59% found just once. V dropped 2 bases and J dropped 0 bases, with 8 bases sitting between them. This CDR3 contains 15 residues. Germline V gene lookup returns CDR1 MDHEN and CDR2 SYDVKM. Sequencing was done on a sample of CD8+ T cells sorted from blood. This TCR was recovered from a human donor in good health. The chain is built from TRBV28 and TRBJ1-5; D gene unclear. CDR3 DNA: TGTGCCAGCAGTTTACCGGGAGGTAGCAATCAGCCCCAGCATTTT. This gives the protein CASSLPGGSNQPQHF. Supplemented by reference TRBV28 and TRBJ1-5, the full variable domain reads DVKVTQSSRYLVKRTGEKVFLECVQDMDHENMFWYRQDPGLGLRLIYFSYDVKMKEKGDIPEGYSVSREKKERFSLILESASTNQTSMYLCASSLPGGSNQPQHFGDGTRLSIL.